The clone carrying this T cell receptor beta chain was counted at least ten times. With 6 bases removed from V and 5 bases from J, the gap between germline ends came to 17 bases. This CDR3 region has 14 residues. Germline values: CDR1 MDHEN, CDR2 SYDVKM. The data originate from a study of T-cell memory formation after mild COVID-19. 5'RACE, which relied on constant-segment primers, yielded TCR alpha and TCR beta cDNA libraries carrying sample barcodes and UMIs. TCRdb fed the 5' RACE reads into MiXCR, producing one record per CDR3 protein. The sample holds around 300,000 distinct CDR3 sequences, approximately 19% seen once.

This chain joins TRBV28 and TRBJ2-7, with D perhaps TRBD2 (7 bases). The sequencing input was PBMCs or a T cell subset sorted from them (not recorded which). This clonotype was sampled from a man aged 18-30 years who had mild COVID-19 (a few samples of this study predate the infection). Cell type and time point are not known. The DNA of the CDR3 is TGTGCCAGCAGCGTGGGGGGGGGGCCTCACGAGCAGTACTTC. It specifies CASSVGGGPHEQYF. The whole variable domain, remainder taken from reference TRBV28 and TRBJ2-7, is DVKVTQSSRYLVKRTGEKVFLECVQDMDHENMFWYRQDPGLGLRLIYFSYDVKMKEKGDIPEGYSVSREKKERFSLILESASTNQTSMYLCASSVGGGPHEQYFGPGTRLTVT.